A single sample gave rise to the 8 T cell receptor beta chains below, sequenced in a study of blood T cell repertoires in COVID-19. Profiled with immunoSEQ multiplex PCR; TCRdb holds only in-frame clones, not every one. The data hold roughly 150,000 clones, with about three quarters observed a single time. Sample: peripheral blood. Receptors originate from a man aged 60 to 75 with acute or convalescent COVID-19.

The chain is built from TRBV5-4 and TRBJ1-3; unclear D gene. Germline CDR1 reads SGHNT; CDR2 reads YYREEE (reference sequence). The CDR3 is made up of 15 amino acids. V lost 0 bases to trimming and J lost 0 bases, with 7 bases between them. For the CDR3, the DNA is TGTGCCAGCAGCTTGGGAAAGAGCTCTGGAAACACCATATATTTT. Translated, it gives CASSLGKSSGNTIYF.

J is TRBJ1-2 and V is TRBV28; D possibly corresponds to TRBD1 (6 bases). Germline CDR1 and CDR2: MDHEN and SYDVKM. V lost 10 bases and J lost 7, with 13 bases in between. The CDR3 is made up of 11 amino acids. The CDR3 bases are TGTGCCATACAGGGTTTTGCTGGCTACACCTTC. It translates to CAIQGFAGYTF.

The rearrangement uses TRBV5-6 and TRBJ1-2; unclear D gene. The germline gives CDR1 SGHDT, CDR2 YYEEEE. This CDR3 comprises 12 residues. The V end lost 3 bases, the J end lost 4 bases, and 7 bases lay between the germline ends. The CDR3 is CASSSMAYGYTF. The DNA of the CDR3 is TGTGCCAGCAGCTCCATGGCCTATGGCTACACCTTC. The entire variable domain, with the rest obtained from reference TRBV5-6 and TRBJ1-2, is as follows: DAGVTQSPTHLIKTRGQQVTLRCSPKSGHDTVSWYQQALGQGPQFIFQYYEEEERQRGNFPDRFSGHQFPNYSSELNVNALLLGDSALYLCASSSMAYGYTFGSGTRLTVV.

This sequence joins TRBV29-1 and TRBJ2-3; 7 nucleotides match TRBD2. Germline V lookup: CDR1 SQVTM, CDR2 ANQGSEA. Unmatched junction bases numbered 2, after V lost 1 base and J lost 1 base. The CDR3 runs 14 residues. CDR3 protein: CSVEAGGGTDTQYF. The CDR3 DNA reads as TGCAGCGTTGAAGCGGGGGGAGGCACAGATACGCAGTATTTT.

The V call is TRBV7-2, the J call TRBJ1-2; tentative D call: TRBD1 (6 bases). V lost 3 bases and J 3 bases, leaving 11 bases between the germline ends. CDR1 and CDR2 from the germline V gene are SGHTA and FQGNSA. The CDR3 totals 14 residues. The CDR3 region is CASSFRGQHYGYTF. The CDR3 nucleotides read TGTGCCAGCAGCTTCCGTGGACAGCACTATGGCTACACCTTC.

This sequence joins TRBV7-8 and TRBJ2-3, with TRBD2 identical over 10 bases. Germline V lookup: CDR1 SGHVS, CDR2 FQNEAQ. Unmatched junction bases numbered 10, after V lost 5 bases and J lost 5 bases. The CDR3 runs to 16 residues. CDR3: CASSLGIAGGEDTQYF. CDR3 bases: TGTGCCAGCAGCCTCGGGATAGCGGGGGGCGAAGATACGCAGTATTTT.

The chain links TRBV11-2 to TRBJ2-7; 8 bases align to TRBD1. This CDR3 is 17 amino acids long. Per germline, CDR1 SGHAT and CDR2 FQNNGV. V gave up 5 bases and J gave up 1 base; unmatched junction bases: 13. CDR3 region: CASSTKPPGTGSYEQYF. DNA of the CDR3: TGTGCCAGCAGCACCAAGCCTCCCGGGACAGGTTCCTACGAGCAGTACTTC.

The chain has TRBV7-2 and TRBJ2-7, with 9 bases lining up with TRBD2. This CDR3 is built from 16 residues. CDR1 is SGHTA, CDR2 FQGNSA, per germline. V trimming: 0 bases; J trimming: 2 bases; junction bases outside the gene matches: 5. CDR3 amino acids: CASSLAAGGGAYEQYF. Written as DNA, the CDR3 is TGTGCCAGCAGCTTAGCGGCGGGCGGGGGGGCCTACGAGCAGTACTTC. Complete variable domain (other parts from reference TRBV7-2 and TRBJ2-7): GAGVSQSPSNKVTEKGKDVELRCDPISGHTALYWYRQSLGQGLEFLIYFQGNSAPDKSGLPSDRFSAERTGGSVSTLTIQRTQQEDSAVYLCASSLAAGGGAYEQYFGPGTRLTVT.